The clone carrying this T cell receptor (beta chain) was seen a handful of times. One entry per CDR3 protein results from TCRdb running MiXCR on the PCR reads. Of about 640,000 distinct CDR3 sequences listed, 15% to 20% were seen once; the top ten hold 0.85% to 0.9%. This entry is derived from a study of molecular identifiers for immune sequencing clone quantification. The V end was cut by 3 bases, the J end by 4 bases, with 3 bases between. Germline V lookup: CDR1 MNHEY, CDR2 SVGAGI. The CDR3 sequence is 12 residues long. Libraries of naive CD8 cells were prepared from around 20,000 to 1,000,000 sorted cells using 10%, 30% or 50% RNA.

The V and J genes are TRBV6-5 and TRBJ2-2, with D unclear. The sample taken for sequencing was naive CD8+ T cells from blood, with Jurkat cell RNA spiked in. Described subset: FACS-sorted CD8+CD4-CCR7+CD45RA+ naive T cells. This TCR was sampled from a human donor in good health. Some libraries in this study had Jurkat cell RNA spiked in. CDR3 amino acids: CASSYVTGELFF. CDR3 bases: TGTGCCAGCAGTTATGTCACCGGGGAGCTGTTTTTT.